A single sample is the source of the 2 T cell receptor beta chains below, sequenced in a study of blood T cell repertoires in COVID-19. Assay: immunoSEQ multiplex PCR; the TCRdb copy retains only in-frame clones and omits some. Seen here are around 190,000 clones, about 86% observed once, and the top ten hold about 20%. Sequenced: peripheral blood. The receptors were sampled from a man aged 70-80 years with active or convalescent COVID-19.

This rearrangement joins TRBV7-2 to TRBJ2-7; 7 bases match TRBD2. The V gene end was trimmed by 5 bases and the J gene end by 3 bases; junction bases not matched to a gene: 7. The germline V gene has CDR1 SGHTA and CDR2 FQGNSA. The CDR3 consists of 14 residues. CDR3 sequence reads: CASSQRGVNYEQYF. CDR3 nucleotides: TGTGCCAGCAGCCAGCGGGGAGTCAACTACGAGCAGTACTTC.

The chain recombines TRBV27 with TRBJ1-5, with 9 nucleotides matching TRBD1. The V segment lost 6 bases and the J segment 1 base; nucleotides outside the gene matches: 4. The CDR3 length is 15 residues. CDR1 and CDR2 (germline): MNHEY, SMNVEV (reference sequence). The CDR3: CASRRTGVSNQPQHF. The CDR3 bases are TGTGCCAGCAGACGGACAGGGGTGAGCAATCAGCCCCAGCATTTT.